These T cell receptor beta chains were read from a single sample in a study of cytomegalovirus exposure and HLA in healthy donors. Generated by immunoSEQ multiplex PCR, the TCRdb table keeps only in-frame clones and is missing some. Here the sample spans roughly 190,000 clones, 85% to 90% being singletons. Sequencing used PBMCs. The receptors shown here come from a man aged 25 to 45 in good health and CMV-seronegative. Both conserved end residues are part of each CDR3. The D gene is left open where the match is weak. Clone size, where shown, is once, few, many, or a class for clones that have expanded.

19	TRBV19	TRBJ2-3	-	-	TGTGCCAGTAGTATAGATCGGGGGAAGGGCCAGGGAGAAGGGATTAAGCAGTATTTT	CASSIDRGKGQGEGIKQYF
14	TRBV6-5	TRBJ2-7	TRBD2	once	TGTGCCAGCAGTCGGACTAGCGGGAGCCACGAGCAGTACTTC	CASSRTSGSHEQYF
14	TRBV15	TRBJ2-5	TRBD1	-	TGTGCCACCAGCAGGGACAGGGCTGGAGAGACCCAGTACTTC	CATSRDRAGETQYF
16	TRBV4-2	TRBJ2-7	TRBD2	few	TGTGCCAGCAGCCAAGATTATACTAGCGGGGCCTACGAGCAGTACTTC	CASSQDYTSGAYEQYF
14	TRBV5-4	TRBJ2-7	TRBD2	-	TGTGCCAGCAGCTTGGGGACTAGCAGATACGAGCAGTACTTC	CASSLGTSRYEQYF
17	TRBV18	TRBJ2-3	-	-	TGTGCCAGCTCACCACGTGTAGGGGCCCGACGCACAGATACGCAGTATTTT	CASSPRVGARRTDTQYF
15	TRBV6-6	TRBJ2-7	-	once	TGTGCCAGCAGTTACTCGAAGGGGCGGGGTAACGAGCAGTACTTC	CASSYSKGRGNEQYF
17	TRBV5-1	TRBJ2-7	-	-	TGCGCCAGCAGCTTGTTATTTCAGGGCGCACCACTCTACGAGCAGTACTTC	CASSLLFQGAPLYEQYF
15	TRBV6-1	TRBJ1-3	-	-	TGTGCCAGCAGTTTTTTCGGACAATCTGGAAACACCATATATTTT	CASSFFGQSGNTIYF
14	TRBV4-1	TRBJ2-1	-	-	TGCGCCAGCAGCCAAGCTCGGGGGATCAATGAGCAGTTCTTC	CASSQARGINEQFF
15	TRBV5-1	TRBJ2-7	TRBD2	-	TGCGCCAGCAGCTTGAGGCGGGAGGGCTCTTACGAGCAGTACTTC	CASSLRREGSYEQYF
13	TRBV2	TRBJ1-3	-	many	TGTGCCAGCAGTGTCCTAGGTGGAAACACCATATATTTT	CASSVLGGNTIYF
13	TRBV18	TRBJ1-2	-	-	TGTGCCAGCTCAGCGACAGTAGACTATGGCTACACCTTC	CASSATVDYGYTF
16	TRBV7-2	TRBJ2-1	TRBD1	-	TGTGCCAGCAGCTTAGAAGGGACAGGGTACTACAATGAGCAGTTCTTC	CASSLEGTGYYNEQFF
13	TRBV28	TRBJ2-7	-	once	TGTGCCAGCAGTTTATACGGTCACTACGAGCAGTACTTC	CASSLYGHYEQYF
12	TRBV6-6	TRBJ1-2	-	-	TGTGCCAGCAGCCCTAGCAGGGGTGGCTACACCTTC	CASSPSRGGYTF
15	TRBV5-4	TRBJ1-1	-	-	TGTGCCAGCAGCTCACCGACAGGAGAGAACACTGAAGCTTTCTTT	CASSSPTGENTEAFF
15	TRBV5-1	TRBJ2-5	-	-	TGCGCCAGCAGCTTGGTGCCCGGGACTGAAGAGACCCAGTACTTC	CASSLVPGTEETQYF
14	TRBV27	TRBJ2-7	-	-	TGTGCCAGCAGCCTAAAGCGGGCTAGCTACGAGCAGTACTTC	CASSLKRASYEQYF
14	TRBV5-1	TRBJ2-7	TRBD1	-	TGCGCCAGCAGCTTCGGGGCGAGGGGGCAAGGGCAGTACTTC	CASSFGARGQGQYF
15	TRBV6-1	TRBJ1-2	TRBD1	-	TGTGCCAGCAGTGTAGAGTGGGGACAGGTGGATGGCTACACCTTC	CASSVEWGQVDGYTF
13	TRBV10-3	TRBJ1-5	TRBD1	-	TGTGCCATCGGCTGGACAGGGAATCAGCCCCAGCATTTT	CAIGWTGNQPQHF
16	TRBV5-4	TRBJ2-5	TRBD2	-	TGTGCCAGCACTCAAATCGGGGGGGCGGGGAGCGAGACCCAGTACTTC	CASTQIGGAGSETQYF
15	TRBV28	TRBJ2-1	TRBD2	-	TGTGCCAGCAGTTTTCTAGCGGGAGGTCTTAATGAGCAGTTCTTC	CASSFLAGGLNEQFF
14	TRBV27	TRBJ2-7	TRBD1	-	TGTGCCAGCAGTTACCGGGACAGCTCCTACGAGCAGTACTTC	CASSYRDSSYEQYF
15	TRBV4-3	TRBJ2-7	-	-	TGCGCCAGCAGCCAAGATCGTCAGGGCGCCTACGAGCAGTACTTC	CASSQDRQGAYEQYF
16	TRBV27	TRBJ2-7	TRBD1	-	TGTGCCAGCAGTTTATCGATTTGGACAGGCTCCTACGAGCAGTACTTC	CASSLSIWTGSYEQYF
14	TRBV27	TRBJ2-7	-	-	TGTGCCAGCTCTCCACGTCGGGACAACGGCGAGCAGTACTTC	CASSPRRDNGEQYF
16	TRBV5-5	TRBJ2-7	TRBD1	-	TGTGCCAGCAGCTTGTTGCCGGGACAGGGTACCGACGAGCAGTACTTC	CASSLLPGQGTDEQYF
14	TRBV27	TRBJ2-7	-	-	TGTGCCAGCAGTTATGAGGGGGGGGCCTACGAGCAGTACTTC	CASSYEGGAYEQYF
13	TRBV7-2	TRBJ2-7	-	-	TGTGCCAGCAGCTTGGGGAGAAACTACGAGCAGTACTTC	CASSLGRNYEQYF
16	TRBV27	TRBJ2-7	-	-	TGTGCCAGCAGTTTATCAAGTCGGTTACGAACCTACGAGCAGTACTTC	CASSLSSRLRTYEQYF
15	TRBV18	TRBJ1-1	TRBD1	-	TGTGCCACCTATCCGGGACAGGGTTTCGCTATTGAAGCTTTCTTT	CATYPGQGFAIEAFF
15	TRBV5-1	TRBJ2-3	-	-	TGCGCCAGCGCACCCACGGTTGGGGGGTCAGATACGCAGTATTTT	CASAPTVGGSDTQYF
17	TRBV6-1	TRBJ2-5	TRBD2	-	TGTGCCAGCAGTGAACAATCGGGGGTAGCGGGAGGAGAGACCCAGTACTTC	CASSEQSGVAGGETQYF
18	TRBV7-9	TRBJ2-1	TRBD2	-	TGTGCCAGCAGCTTAAAGGGGACTAGCGGGAGCTCCTACAATGAGCAGTTCTTC	CASSLKGTSGSSYNEQFF
14	TRBV28	TRBJ2-5	TRBD1	-	TGTGCCAGCTGCGCAGGGGGATTCCAAGAGACCCAGTACTTC	CASCAGGFQETQYF
14	TRBV6-5	TRBJ2-3	TRBD1	-	TGTGCCAGTTCCGGGACAGGGGTTACAGATACGCAGTATTTT	CASSGTGVTDTQYF
15	TRBV27	TRBJ2-1	TRBD2	-	TGTGCCAGCAGTTCCCGGGAGGAGCGGGAGACTGAGCAGTTCTTC	CASSSREERETEQFF
15	TRBV5-1	TRBJ2-6	TRBD1	-	TGCGCCAGCAGCTTGACAGGGGCCGGGGCCAACGTCCTGACTTTC	CASSLTGAGANVLTF
13	TRBV7-2	TRBJ2-3	-	few	TGTGCCAGCAGCTTAGTACACACAGATACGCAGTATTTT	CASSLVHTDTQYF
15	TRBV28	TRBJ2-1	-	-	TGTGCCAGCAGTTTAGGTACTAGCAGAAACAATGAGCAGTTCTTC	CASSLGTSRNNEQFF
15	TRBV5-6	TRBJ2-7	TRBD2	-	TGTGCCAGCACCCTCGGACTAGCGGGAGACTACGAGCAGTACTTC	CASTLGLAGDYEQYF
16	TRBV5-1	TRBJ1-2	TRBD1	few	TGCGCCAGCAGCTTGGACACGACAGGGGGCGCGAATGGCTACACCTTC	CASSLDTTGGANGYTF
14	TRBV7-9	TRBJ2-1	TRBD1	-	TGTGCCAGCAGCCTTCGACAGGGTGAGGATGAGCAGTTCTTC	CASSLRQGEDEQFF